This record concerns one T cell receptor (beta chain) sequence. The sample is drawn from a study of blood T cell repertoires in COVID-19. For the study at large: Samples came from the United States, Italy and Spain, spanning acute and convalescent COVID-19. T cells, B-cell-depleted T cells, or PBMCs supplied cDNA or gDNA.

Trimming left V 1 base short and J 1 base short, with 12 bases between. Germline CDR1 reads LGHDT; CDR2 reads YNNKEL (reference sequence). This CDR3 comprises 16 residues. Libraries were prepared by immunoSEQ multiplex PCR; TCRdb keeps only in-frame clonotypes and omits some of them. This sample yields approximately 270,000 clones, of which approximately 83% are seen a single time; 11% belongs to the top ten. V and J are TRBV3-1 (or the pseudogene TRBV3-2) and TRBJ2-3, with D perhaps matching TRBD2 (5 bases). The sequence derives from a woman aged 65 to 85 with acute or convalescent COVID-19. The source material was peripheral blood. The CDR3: CASSQGTGIRTDTQYF. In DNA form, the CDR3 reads TGTGCCAGCAGCCAAGGAACGGGGATTCGCACAGATACGCAGTATTTT.